Following are 20 T cell receptor beta chains from one sample sequenced in a study of cytomegalovirus exposure and HLA in healthy donors. PCR employed 60 Vbeta and 13 Jbeta primers. Sequenced by immunoSEQ multiplex PCR; TCRdb stores in-frame clones only, minus some. The profile shows around 150,000 clones, more than 70% of them singletons. Source material: PBMCs. These receptors all stem from a man aged 35 to 55 in good health and CMV-seronegative.

The chain joins TRBV18 to TRBJ2-7; TRBD2 matches 9 bases. J was trimmed by 0 bases and V by 1 base; bases with no gene match: 4. The CDR3 contains 16 residues. CDR1 KGHSH and CDR2 LQKENI come from the germline V gene. CDR3 sequence (DNA): TGTGCCAGCTCACCACTTAGCGGGGGACCCTCCTACGAGCAGTACTTC. Amino acid sequence: CASSPLSGGPSYEQYF.

This clone was picked up a small number of times. Other nucleotide sequences from this sample produce the same CDR3. The chain is built from TRBV28 and TRBJ2-1, with 7 bases lining up with TRBD1. This CDR3 contains 15 residues. After removal of 3 bases from V and 0 bases from J, the junction contained 2 bases not matched to a gene. Germline V lookup: CDR1 MDHEN, CDR2 SYDVKM. CDR3 region: CASSFRDSSYNEQFF. The CDR3 DNA sequence: TGTGCCAGCAGTTTCCGGGACAGCTCCTACAATGAGCAGTTCTTC.

This sequence joins TRBV11-3 and TRBJ2-3; 8 bases are shared with TRBD2. V gave up 3 bases and J gave up 2 bases; unmatched junction bases: 7. Germline V lookup: CDR1 SGHNT, CDR2 YENEEA. The CDR3 consists of 16 residues. The CDR3 is CASSFVSGDYTDTQYF. CDR3 sequence (DNA): TGTGCCAGCAGCTTCGTTAGCGGGGACTACACAGATACGCAGTATTTT.

This clone was seen only a few times. The chain combines TRBV25-1 with TRBJ2-5; D not certain. The V end was cut by 3 bases, the J end by 4 bases, with 9 bases between. Germline V gene sequence: CDR1 MGHDK, CDR2 SYGVNS. This CDR3 spans 13 amino acids. CDR3 loop: CASSDRLTETQYF. The DNA for the CDR3 is TGTGCCAGCAGTGACAGGTTGACAGAGACCCAGTACTTC.

The rearrangement uses TRBV19 and TRBJ2-7, with TRBD2 matching over 7 bases. CDR3 length equals 17 residues. Germline assignment: CDR1 LNHDA and CDR2 SQIVND (reference sequence). J lost 6 bases, V lost 5 bases, and 19 bases had no gene match. The CDR3 reads CASSSPRGSSGRVEQYF. CDR3 nucleotides: TGTGCCAGTAGTTCCCCGCGTGGGTCTAGCGGAAGGGTCGAGCAGTACTTC.

Only a few counts were recorded for this clone. The rearrangement links TRBV7-3 to TRBJ1-1; 9 bases are shared with TRBD1. The CDR3 is made up of 15 amino acids. Germline-derived CDR1 and CDR2 are SGHTA and FQGTGA. V lost 4 bases to trimming and J lost 5 bases; unmatched junction nucleotides: 8. In nucleotides, the CDR3 is TGTGCCAGCAGCTCCTCGGACAGGGGAGGGACTGAAGCTTTCTTT. Translating gives CASSSSDRGGTEAFF.

The rearrangement links TRBV10-3 to TRBJ1-2, with 7 positions matching TRBD1. Germline V gene sequence: CDR1 ENHRY, CDR2 SYGVKD. Trimming removed 2 bases from V and 0 bases from J; junction bases left unmatched: 6. This CDR3 has 16 residues. This CDR3 is CAISEQATGTNYGYTF. For the CDR3, the DNA is TGTGCCATCAGTGAGCAGGCGACAGGGACTAACTATGGCTACACCTTC.

The rearrangement joins TRBV28 to TRBJ1-5; D possibly corresponds to TRBD1 (5 bases). Trimming pared 3 bases from V and 7 bases from J, leaving 13 bases between. This CDR3 is 14 amino acids long. Germline V gene lookup returns CDR1 MDHEN and CDR2 SYDVKM. The DNA for the CDR3 is TGTGCCAGCAGTTTCCCAGGGCTACAACAGCCCCAGCATTTT. It yields the protein CASSFPGLQQPQHF.

The chain is built from TRBV4-3 and TRBJ1-1, with 7 bases lining up with TRBD1. V was pared by 4 bases and J by 4 bases, with 6 bases of the junction left unmatched. In germline, CDR1 is LGHNA, CDR2 YSLEER. The CDR3 is 14 residues long. Here the CDR3 DNA reads TGCGCCAGCAGCCCATACAGGGGTGGCACTGAAGCTTTCTTT. This codes for CASSPYRGGTEAFF.

J is TRBJ2-3 and V is TRBV7-9; 8 bases fit TRBD2. Germline V gives CDR1 SEHNR, CDR2 FQNEAQ (reference sequence). V shed 3 bases and J 0 bases; nucleotides not matched to a gene: 14. The CDR3 consists of 19 residues. CDR3 nucleotide sequence: TGTGCCAGCAGCTTCGCGGGGGGAGGTTCGATCGGGAGCACAGATACGCAGTATTTT. Translation: CASSFAGGGSIGSTDTQYF.

The CDR3 coding sequence is TGTGCCAGCAGCCCTAATAGCGGGATGGGGGAGACCCAGTACTTC. Residues: CASSPNSGMGETQYF. The chain is built from TRBV7-9 and TRBJ2-5; 8 nucleotides align to TRBD2. The CDR3 loop spans 15 amino acids. Trimming removed 5 bases from V and 5 bases from J; junction bases left unmatched: 10. The germline V gene has CDR1 SEHNR and CDR2 FQNEAQ (reference sequence).

The V and J genes are TRBV27 and TRBJ2-5, with TRBD2 matching 8 bases. V lost 4 bases to trimming and J lost 5 bases; unmatched junction nucleotides: 9. From germline, CDR1 is MNHEY and CDR2 SMNVEV (reference sequence). The CDR3 spans 15 residues. CDR3 coding DNA: TGTGCCAGCAGTTCCTATAGCGGGGTTGATGAGACCCAGTACTTC. Amino acid sequence: CASSSYSGVDETQYF.

J is TRBJ2-1 and V is TRBV6-5; 10 bases are shared with TRBD2. Germline lookup yields CDR1 MNHEY and CDR2 SVGAGI. After removal of 0 bases from V and 5 bases from J, the junction contained 1 base not matched to a gene. This CDR3 has 15 amino acids. CDR3 in amino acids: CASSYSGLAHNEQFF. The CDR3 DNA reads as TGTGCCAGCAGTTACTCGGGACTAGCGCACAATGAGCAGTTCTTC.

The chain's CDR3 is CASRKGTSVSTDTQYF. The CDR3 DNA is TGTGCCAGCAGGAAAGGGACTAGCGTTAGCACAGATACGCAGTATTTT. The gene calls are TRBV5-4 and TRBJ2-3, with 10 positions matching TRBD2. This CDR3 comprises 16 residues. Trimming cost V 5 bases and J 0 bases; bases outside gene matches: 6. The V gene's germline CDR1 is SGHNT and CDR2 YYREEE (reference sequence). The full variable domain, its missing parts supplied by reference TRBV5-4 and TRBJ2-3, is ETGVTQSPTHLIKTRGQQVTLRCSSQSGHNTVSWYQQALGQGPQFIFQYYREEENGRGNFPPRFSGLQFPNYSSELNVNALELDDSALYLCASRKGTSVSTDTQYFGPGTRLTVL.

The V gene is TRBV11-2, the J gene TRBJ2-7, with D unresolved. Germline CDR1 reads SGHAT; CDR2 reads FQNNGV. The CDR3 sequence is 13 residues long. V lost 3 bases and J 2 bases, leaving 8 bases between the germline ends. This chain's CDR3 is CASSLGRTYEQYF. CDR3 bases: TGTGCCAGCAGCTTGGGCAGAACCTACGAGCAGTACTTC.

The chain is built from TRBV30 and TRBJ1-4; 10 bases align to TRBD1. J gave up 6 bases and V 7 bases, and 8 bases lay outside the gene matches. The CDR3 has 14 residues. Germline V gene sequence: CDR1 GTSNPN, CDR2 SVGIG (reference sequence). The CDR3, as DNA: TGTGCCTCTGGACAGGGGGTGGGTGATGAAAAACTGTTTTTT. Translating gives CASGQGVGDEKLFF.

V gene TRBV28 combines with J gene TRBJ2-1, with 10 bases lining up with TRBD2. CDR3 length: 17 residues. Trimming removed 2 bases from V and 9 bases from J; junction bases left unmatched: 13. Germline V CDR1 and CDR2: MDHEN, SYDVKM. The CDR3 spells CASSLRRMGTSVPEQFF. The CDR3 DNA reads TGTGCCAGCAGTTTAAGGCGCATGGGGACTAGCGTCCCTGAGCAGTTCTTC. Drawing the rest from reference TRBV28 and TRBJ2-1, the complete variable domain is DVKVTQSSRYLVKRTGEKVFLECVQDMDHENMFWYRQDPGLGLRLIYFSYDVKMKEKGDIPEGYSVSREKKERFSLILESASTNQTSMYLCASSLRRMGTSVPEQFFGPGTRLTVL.

The chain combines TRBV6-4 with TRBJ2-1, with D perhaps matching TRBD1 (6 bases). V dropped 0 bases and J dropped 0 bases, with 9 bases sitting between them. The CDR3 consists of 16 residues. Germline CDR1 and CDR2: MRHNA and SNTAGT. The chain's CDR3 is CASSDSYRVSYNEQFF. DNA of the CDR3: TGTGCCAGCAGTGACTCGTACAGGGTCTCCTACAATGAGCAGTTCTTC.

The chain links TRBV7-9 to TRBJ1-4, with TRBD1 identical over 7 bases. V shed 5 bases, J shed 3 bases, and the junction held 6 bases outside the gene matches. CDR1 and CDR2 (germline): SEHNR, FQNEAQ (reference sequence). CDR3 length equals 15 residues. DNA for the CDR3: TGTGCCAGCAGCCCCCGGGACAGACCTAATGAAAAACTGTTTTTT. It codes for CASSPRDRPNEKLFF. The full variable domain, completed using reference TRBV7-9 and TRBJ1-4, is DTGVSQNPRHKITKRGQNVTFRCDPISEHNRLYWYRQTLGQGPEFLTYFQNEAQLEKSRLLSDRFSAERPKGSFSTLEIQRTEQGDSAMYLCASSPRDRPNEKLFFGSGTQLSVL.

V usage is TRBV7-9 and J usage is TRBJ1-6, with TRBD1 identical over 10 bases. Germline CDR1 and CDR2: SEHNR and FQNEAQ (reference sequence). The CDR3 runs to 15 residues. V lost 5 bases to trimming and J lost 4 bases; unmatched junction nucleotides: 2. This CDR3 reads CASSRTGGYNSPLHF. The CDR3 bases are TGTGCCAGCAGCAGGACAGGGGGGTATAATTCACCCCTCCACTTT.